The rows below give T cell receptor beta chains drawn from one sample of a study of read filtering for tumor transcriptome and immune sequencing. TCRdb passed the reads through MiXCR, listing each CDR3 protein once. This sample yields more than 20,000 distinct CDR3 sequences, of which around a fifth are seen a single time; 17% belongs to the top ten. The material sequenced was a population of CD138-negative cells sorted from bone marrow. Receptors originate from a donor at least 40 years old with multiple myeloma. Each CDR3 is given with its conserved first and last residue. Each record gives: J gene, V gene, D gene, clone size, CDR3 protein, CDR3 DNA. The D gene is left open where the match is weak. Part of the rows lack a size; the others show once, few, many or a class for expanded clones.

j_call: TRBJ1-1; v_call: TRBV30; d_call: .; clone_size: many; cdr3_aa: CAWSDGGEAFF; cdr3_nt: TGTGCCTGGAGTGACGGAGGAGAAGCTTTCTTT
j_call: TRBJ1-1; v_call: TRBV6-1; d_call: .; clone_size: many; cdr3_aa: CASELKAGAAFF; cdr3_nt: TGTGCCAGCGAGCTTAAGGCAGGGGCGGCTTTCTTT
j_call: TRBJ2-2; v_call: TRBV11-2; d_call: TRBD2; clone_size: many; cdr3_aa: CASSSPGLAGWTGELFF; cdr3_nt: TGTGCCAGCAGTAGCCCGGGACTAGCGGGGTGGACCGGGGAGCTGTTTTTT
j_call: TRBJ2-7; v_call: TRBV29-1; d_call: TRBD2; clone_size: .; cdr3_aa: CSVVPLSGRIYEQYF; cdr3_nt: TGCAGCGTTGTTCCCCTGAGCGGGAGGATCTACGAGCAGTACTTC
j_call: TRBJ1-1; v_call: TRBV6-6; d_call: .; clone_size: many; cdr3_aa: CASRGQKNTEAFF; cdr3_nt: TGTGCCAGCAGAGGACAAAAGAACACTGAAGCTTTCTTT
j_call: TRBJ2-1; v_call: TRBV7-2; d_call: TRBD2; clone_size: many; cdr3_aa: CASSVSGSMFNEQFF; cdr3_nt: TGTGCCAGCAGCGTTAGCGGGAGTATGTTCAATGAGCAGTTCTTC
j_call: TRBJ2-6; v_call: TRBV9; d_call: .; clone_size: many; cdr3_aa: CASSISHYSGANVLTF; cdr3_nt: TGTGCCAGCAGCATAAGCCACTACTCTGGGGCCAACGTCCTGACTTTC
j_call: TRBJ2-1; v_call: TRBV7-8; d_call: .; clone_size: .; cdr3_aa: CASSLGGWGDTSYNEQFF; cdr3_nt: TGTGCCAGCAGCTTAGGGGGCTGGGGGGATACCTCCTACAATGAGCAGTTCTTC
j_call: TRBJ2-2; v_call: TRBV28; d_call: TRBD2; clone_size: many; cdr3_aa: CASSLTSPNTGELFF; cdr3_nt: TGTGCCAGCAGTCTGACTAGCCCGAACACCGGGGAGCTGTTTTTT
j_call: TRBJ2-7; v_call: TRBV20-1; d_call: .; clone_size: many; cdr3_aa: CSARPRLIPYEQYF; cdr3_nt: TGCAGTGCTAGGCCTCGCCTGATACCCTACGAGCAGTACTTC
j_call: TRBJ2-6; v_call: TRBV6-5; d_call: .; clone_size: many; cdr3_aa: CASSYGAGGANVLTF; cdr3_nt: TGTGCCAGCAGTTACGGGGCAGGGGGGGCCAACGTCCTGACTTTC
j_call: TRBJ2-7; v_call: TRBV6-1; d_call: TRBD1; clone_size: many; cdr3_aa: CASSEETGYSYEQYF; cdr3_nt: TGTGCCAGCAGTGAAGAGACAGGGTATTCCTACGAGCAGTACTTC
j_call: TRBJ1-1; v_call: TRBV3-1; d_call: .; clone_size: many; cdr3_aa: CASSSGLGHTEAFF; cdr3_nt: TGTGCCAGCAGCTCAGGTCTAGGGCATACTGAAGCTTTCTTT
j_call: TRBJ2-1; v_call: TRBV29-1; d_call: TRBD2; clone_size: many; cdr3_aa: CSVDPSGGDDEQFF; cdr3_nt: TGCAGCGTTGACCCTAGCGGGGGGGATGATGAGCAGTTCTTC
j_call: TRBJ2-7; v_call: TRBV5-1; d_call: TRBD2; clone_size: many; cdr3_aa: CASRYGLAGGEQYF; cdr3_nt: TGCGCCAGCCGATATGGACTAGCGGGAGGGGAGCAGTACTTC
j_call: TRBJ1-1; v_call: TRBV7-9; d_call: .; clone_size: once; cdr3_aa: CACSLTGNTEAFF; cdr3_nt: TGTGCCTGCAGCTTGACAGGGAACACTGAAGCTTTCTTT
j_call: TRBJ2-1; v_call: TRBV19; d_call: .; clone_size: many; cdr3_aa: CASSIKFNEQFF; cdr3_nt: TGTGCCAGTAGTATAAAATTCAATGAGCAGTTCTTC
j_call: TRBJ2-7; v_call: TRBV6-1; d_call: TRBD2; clone_size: medium-sized; cdr3_aa: CASSARLAGGSYEQYF; cdr3_nt: TGTGCCAGCAGTGCCCGGCTAGCGGGAGGATCCTACGAGCAGTACTTC
j_call: TRBJ2-7; v_call: TRBV9; d_call: .; clone_size: many; cdr3_aa: CASSPPGLQGSYEQYF; cdr3_nt: TGTGCCAGCAGCCCGCCGGGGCTCCAGGGCTCCTACGAGCAGTACTTC
j_call: TRBJ2-1; v_call: TRBV7-2; d_call: .; clone_size: many; cdr3_aa: CASLPRTATYNEQFF; cdr3_nt: TGTGCCAGCTTGCCCCGGACAGCTACCTACAATGAGCAGTTCTTC
j_call: TRBJ2-1; v_call: TRBV6-1; d_call: TRBD1; clone_size: many; cdr3_aa: CASTGTGLNEQFF; cdr3_nt: TGTGCCAGCACCGGGACAGGGCTCAATGAGCAGTTCTTC
j_call: TRBJ2-1; v_call: TRBV2; d_call: TRBD2; clone_size: many; cdr3_aa: CASVTSGIEQFF; cdr3_nt: TGTGCCAGCGTTACTAGCGGAATTGAGCAGTTCTTC
j_call: TRBJ2-1; v_call: TRBV6-2/TRBV6-3; d_call: TRBD2; clone_size: many; cdr3_aa: CASSTGTSGEQFF; cdr3_nt: TGTGCCAGCAGTACCGGGACTAGCGGTGAGCAGTTCTTC
j_call: TRBJ2-7; v_call: TRBV27; d_call: TRBD1; clone_size: .; cdr3_aa: CASRLQGAWSCEQYF; cdr3_nt: TGTGCCAGCAGGCTACAGGGGGCCTGGTCCTGCGAGCAGTACTTC
j_call: TRBJ2-1; v_call: TRBV9; d_call: TRBD2; clone_size: many; cdr3_aa: CASSAGAGNYNEQFF; cdr3_nt: TGTGCCAGCAGCGCGGGAGCGGGGAACTACAATGAGCAGTTCTTC
j_call: TRBJ1-1; v_call: TRBV6-2/TRBV6-3; d_call: .; clone_size: many; cdr3_aa: CASSYSIGQLNTEAFF; cdr3_nt: TGTGCCAGCAGTTACTCGATTGGACAGTTGAACACTGAAGCTTTCTTT
j_call: TRBJ1-5; v_call: TRBV15; d_call: TRBD1; clone_size: many; cdr3_aa: CATSPRDRGSNQPQHF; cdr3_nt: TGTGCCACCAGTCCGAGGGACAGGGGAAGCAATCAGCCCCAGCATTTT
j_call: TRBJ2-1; v_call: TRBV28; d_call: TRBD2; clone_size: many; cdr3_aa: CASSLRVSGRVNEQFF; cdr3_nt: TGTGCCAGCAGTTTACGAGTCAGCGGGAGAGTCAATGAGCAGTTCTTC
j_call: TRBJ2-5; v_call: TRBV13; d_call: TRBD2; clone_size: many; cdr3_aa: CAVGLAGAETQYF; cdr3_nt: TGTGCCGTCGGACTAGCGGGAGCAGAGACCCAGTACTTC
j_call: TRBJ2-7; v_call: TRBV11-2; d_call: .; clone_size: many; cdr3_aa: CASSISLVQPYEQYF; cdr3_nt: TGTGCCAGCAGCATCAGTTTAGTGCAACCCTACGAGCAGTACTTC
j_call: TRBJ2-3; v_call: TRBV19; d_call: TRBD1; clone_size: many; cdr3_aa: CASSTGQFRISDTQYF; cdr3_nt: TGTGCCAGTAGTACGGGACAGTTTAGGATCTCAGATACGCAGTATTTT
j_call: TRBJ1-1; v_call: TRBV7-2; d_call: .; clone_size: many; cdr3_aa: CASSLAGTATEAFF; cdr3_nt: TGTGCCAGCAGCTTAGCTGGGACGGCCACTGAAGCTTTCTTT
j_call: TRBJ2-1; v_call: TRBV18; d_call: .; clone_size: few; cdr3_aa: CASSPRRDATNEQFF; cdr3_nt: TGTGCCAGCTCACCACGTCGGGACGCGACGAATGAGCAGTTCTTC
j_call: TRBJ1-1; v_call: TRBV28; d_call: .; clone_size: .; cdr3_aa: CASCSDSRGGPTEASF; cdr3_nt: TGTGCCAGCTGTTCGGACAGTCGTGGGGGACCCACTGAAGCTTCCTTT
j_call: TRBJ2-2; v_call: TRBV7-2; d_call: .; clone_size: .; cdr3_aa: CASSLSSGPLNNGEPFF; cdr3_nt: TGTGCCAGCAGCTTATCTTCAGGGCCCTTAAACAACGGGGAGCCGTTTTTT
j_call: TRBJ2-7; v_call: TRBV28; d_call: .; clone_size: many; cdr3_aa: CASSFLGSSYEQYF; cdr3_nt: TGTGCCAGCAGTTTCTTGGGCTCAAGCTACGAGCAGTACTTC
j_call: TRBJ2-7; v_call: TRBV7-2; d_call: TRBD2; clone_size: many; cdr3_aa: CASSFPRKLAAYEQYF; cdr3_nt: TGTGCCAGCAGCTTCCCCAGAAAGCTAGCGGCCTACGAGCAGTACTTC
j_call: TRBJ2-1; v_call: TRBV6-4; d_call: .; clone_size: many; cdr3_aa: CASSDSETRTYNEQFF; cdr3_nt: TGTGCCAGCAGTGACTCGGAGACCCGAACCTACAATGAGCAGTTCTTC
j_call: TRBJ2-5; v_call: TRBV11-2; d_call: .; clone_size: .; cdr3_aa: CASSLSAGTQETQYF; cdr3_nt: TGTGCCAGCAGCCTATCTGCTGGCACGCAAGAGACCCAGTACTTC
j_call: TRBJ2-3; v_call: TRBV7-9; d_call: TRBD1; clone_size: many; cdr3_aa: CASSFTQGGTDTQYF; cdr3_nt: TGTGCCAGCAGCTTTACCCAGGGGGGCACAGATACGCAGTATTTT
j_call: TRBJ2-3; v_call: TRBV20-1; d_call: .; clone_size: many; cdr3_aa: CSARDNPDTQYF; cdr3_nt: TGCAGTGCCCGGGACAACCCAGATACGCAGTATTTT
j_call: TRBJ2-3; v_call: TRBV10-3; d_call: TRBD2; clone_size: many; cdr3_aa: CAIGEGTSGSPDTQYF; cdr3_nt: TGTGCCATCGGAGAGGGGACTAGCGGGAGCCCAGATACGCAGTATTTT
j_call: TRBJ2-1; v_call: TRBV3-1; d_call: TRBD2; clone_size: medium-sized; cdr3_aa: CASSQDKKLAGGPRYNEQFF; cdr3_nt: TGTGCCAGCAGCCAAGATAAGAAACTAGCGGGAGGGCCAAGGTACAATGAGCAGTTCTTC
j_call: TRBJ2-3; v_call: TRBV4-1; d_call: TRBD2; clone_size: many; cdr3_aa: CASSQRLAGVADTQYF; cdr3_nt: TGCGCCAGCAGCCAAAGACTAGCGGGAGTGGCAGATACGCAGTATTTT
j_call: TRBJ2-7; v_call: TRBV20-1; d_call: .; clone_size: many; cdr3_aa: CSYGGVTGEQYF; cdr3_nt: TGCAGTTACGGAGGGGTAACGGGCGAGCAGTACTTC
j_call: TRBJ2-7; v_call: TRBV12-3/TRBV12-4; d_call: TRBD1; clone_size: many; cdr3_aa: CASRAGQGSVYEQYF; cdr3_nt: TGTGCCAGCAGGGCCGGACAGGGGAGTGTGTACGAGCAGTACTTC